A single T cell receptor (beta chain) is shown here with its context. Primers included in the PCR were 60 Vbeta and 13 Jbeta primers. TCRdb's table, derived via immunoSEQ multiplex PCR, lists solely in-frame clones and lacks some. The sample records more than 140,000 clones, 64% being singletons. The CDR3 covers 12 residues. From germline, CDR1 is MGHRA and CDR2 YSYEKL. V was pared by 4 bases and J by 4 bases, with 6 bases between. This sample stems from a study of cytomegalovirus exposure and HLA in healthy donors. This clonotype was obtained from a woman in her 30s in good health and CMV-seropositive. Sequencing was carried out using PBMCs. The chain is built from TRBV4-1 and TRBJ2-3; no definite D call. The CDR3 reads CASSPQADTQYF. DNA for the CDR3: TGCGCCAGCAGCCCACAAGCAGATACGCAGTATTTT.